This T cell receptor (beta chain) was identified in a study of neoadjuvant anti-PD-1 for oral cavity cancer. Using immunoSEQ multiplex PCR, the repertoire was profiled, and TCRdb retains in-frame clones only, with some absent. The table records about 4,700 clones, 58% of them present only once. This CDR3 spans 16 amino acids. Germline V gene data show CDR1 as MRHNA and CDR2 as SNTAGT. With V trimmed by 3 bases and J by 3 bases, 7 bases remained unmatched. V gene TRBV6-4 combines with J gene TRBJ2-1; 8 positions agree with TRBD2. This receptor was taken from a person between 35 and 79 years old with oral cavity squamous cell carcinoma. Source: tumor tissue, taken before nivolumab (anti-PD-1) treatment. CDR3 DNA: TGTGCCAGCAGTGAAGGTAGCGGGACCCTCTACAATGAGCAGTTCTTC. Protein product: CASSEGSGTLYNEQFF.